A selection of T cell receptor beta chains follows, all from one sample in a study of blood T cell repertoires in COVID-19. TCRdb's copy holds only in-frame clones and misses some; the assay was immunoSEQ multiplex PCR. This table holds roughly 55,000 clones, around 84% found once. Specimen: peripheral blood. The receptors derive from a man between 70 and 80 years old with active COVID-19. CDR3s include the opening cysteine and the closing phenylalanine or tryptophan. D genes are given only for firm matches. Part of the rows lack a size; the others show once, few, many or a class for expanded clones.

>TRBJ1-1|-|-|TRBV7-9
CASSLGGGMNTEAFF
TGTGCCAGCTCCCTGGGGGGAGGGATGAACACTGAAGCTTTCTTT
>TRBJ2-5|-|TRBD2|TRBV4-2
CASSQERGGQETQYF
TGTGCCAGCAGCCAAGAGCGGGGGGGCCAAGAGACCCAGTACTTC
>TRBJ2-7|-|TRBD1|TRBV27
CASSAGTGEYEQYF
TGTGCCAGCAGCGCCGGGACAGGGGAATACGAGCAGTACTTC
>TRBJ2-5|-|-|TRBV24-1
CATSDPGGDGETQYF
TGTGCCACCAGTGATCCAGGCGGGGATGGAGAGACCCAGTACTTC
>TRBJ1-1|-|TRBD1|TRBV29-1
CSVYEQGMTEAFF
TGCAGCGTTTATGAACAGGGGATGACTGAAGCTTTCTTT
>TRBJ1-2|-|-|TRBV4-3
CASSQDWQVGTYGYTF
TGCGCCAGCAGCCAAGATTGGCAGGTCGGAACATATGGCTACACCTTC
>TRBJ2-7|once|TRBD1|TRBV7-9
CASSGGTGTYEQYF
TGTGCCAGCAGCGGAGGGACAGGGACCTACGAGCAGTACTTC
>TRBJ1-1|-|TRBD1|TRBV6-2/TRBV6-3
CASSGTGGLVWNTEAFF
TGTGCCAGCAGTGGGACAGGGGGGCTCGTATGGAACACTGAAGCTTTCTTT
>TRBJ1-1|-|-|TRBV10-3
CAMTTAMNTEAFF
TGTGCCATGACGACAGCAATGAACACTGAAGCTTTCTTT
>TRBJ1-5|-|TRBD1|TRBV7-2
CASSFDRGVGPQHF
TGTGCCAGCAGCTTCGACAGGGGGGTTGGGCCCCAGCATTTT
>TRBJ1-1|-|-|TRBV19
CASSIEALNTEAFF
TGTGCCAGTAGCATAGAGGCTTTGAACACTGAAGCTTTCTTT
>TRBJ1-1|-|-|TRBV5-6
CASSLQISAEAFF
TGTGCCAGCAGCTTGCAGATTTCCGCTGAAGCTTTCTTT
>TRBJ2-5|-|TRBD1|TRBV24-1
CATSEGDRGQRGTQYF
TGTGCCACCAGTGAAGGGGACAGGGGACAGCGGGGGACCCAGTACTTC
>TRBJ2-7|-|-|TRBV25-1
CASSENQGTGYEQYF
TGTGCCAGCAGTGAAAATCAGGGGACGGGCTACGAGCAGTACTTC
>TRBJ2-1|once|TRBD2|TRBV6-4
CASSVAGGRNEQFF
TGTGCCAGCAGTGTAGCGGGGGGGAGGAATGAGCAGTTCTTC
>TRBJ1-2|-|TRBD1|TRBV9
CASNPGQGNYGYTF
TGTGCCAGCAACCCGGGACAGGGGAACTATGGCTACACCTTC
>TRBJ1-2|-|-|TRBV19
CASSIDRNRVLYGYTF
TGTGCCAGTAGTATAGATCGGAACAGGGTCCTATATGGCTACACCTTC
>TRBJ2-1|-|TRBD2|TRBV7-9
CASSPHRTSGDNEQFF
TGTGCCAGCAGCCCCCACAGGACTAGCGGGGACAATGAGCAGTTCTTC
>TRBJ2-5|once|TRBD2|TRBV3-1/TRBV3-2
CASSQGLAGVETQYF
TGTGCCAGCAGCCAGGGCCTAGCGGGGGTCGAGACCCAGTACTTC
>TRBJ2-7|-|-|TRBV19
CASSIGGTYEQYF
TGTGCCAGTAGTATAGGAGGTACCTACGAGCAGTACTTC
>TRBJ2-1|-|-|TRBV6-2/TRBV6-3
CASSSRDWRNEQFF
TGTGCCAGCAGTTCCCGGGACTGGAGAAATGAGCAGTTCTTC
>TRBJ2-7|-|-|TRBV5-1
CASSLPGVHEQYF
TGCGCCAGCAGCTTGCCGGGGGTCCACGAGCAGTACTTC
>TRBJ2-6|-|-|TRBV7-9
CANPLGVQGSGANVLTF
TGTGCCAACCCCTTAGGGGTTCAGGGTTCTGGGGCCAACGTCCTGACTTTC
>TRBJ1-1|-|-|TRBV4-1
CASRGGSMNTEAFF
TGCGCCAGCCGGGGGGGGTCCATGAACACTGAAGCTTTCTTT
>TRBJ2-5|-|-|TRBV11-2
CASSRGTSEGETQYF
TGTGCCAGCAGCCGGGGGACTTCCGAAGGCGAGACCCAGTACTTC
>TRBJ1-1|-|-|TRBV29-1
CSVEETGMNTEAFF
TGCAGCGTGGAAGAGACAGGCATGAATACTGAAGCTTTCTTT
>TRBJ1-2|-|-|TRBV7-9
CASSLGQGYGYTF
TGTGCCAGCAGCTTAGGCCAGGGGTACGGCTACACCTTC
>TRBJ1-4|-|-|TRBV21-1
CASSKRGLTNEKLFF
TGTGCCAGCAGCAAAAGGGGATTAACTAATGAAAAACTGTTTTTT
>TRBJ1-1|-|-|TRBV5-5
CASSFAEGTVTEAFF
TGTGCCAGCAGCTTCGCGGAGGGAACGGTCACTGAAGCTTTCTTT
>TRBJ2-7|-|TRBD1|TRBV10-3
CAISDRDRPPYEQYF
TGTGCCATCAGTGACCGGGACAGACCTCCCTACGAGCAGTACTTC
>TRBJ2-6|-|-|TRBV7-2
CASSLQGGVSGANVLTF
TGTGCCAGCAGCTTACAAGGGGGGGTTTCTGGGGCCAACGTCCTGACTTTC
>TRBJ1-1|-|-|TRBV10-3
CAIIPEENTEAFF
TGTGCCATCATCCCAGAGGAGAACACTGAAGCTTTCTTT
>TRBJ2-3|-|-|TRBV6-5
CASSQDRSTDTQYF
TGTGCCAGCAGCCAGGACAGAAGCACAGATACGCAGTATTTT
>TRBJ2-5|-|-|TRBV24-1
CATSGVRGETQYF
TGTGCCACCAGTGGGGTCAGGGGAGAGACCCAGTACTTC
>TRBJ2-3|-|-|TRBV7-2
CASSRSPRLSGDTQYF
TGTGCCAGCAGTCGATCACCCCGGCTCTCGGGAGATACGCAGTATTTT
>TRBJ2-3|-|TRBD2|TRBV7-3
CASSPSGGVNTQYF
TGTGCCAGCAGTCCTAGCGGGGGGGTAAATACGCAGTATTTT
>TRBJ1-6|-|-|TRBV6-1
CASSEIGVTYNSPLHF
TGTGCCAGCAGTGAGATAGGGGTCACCTATAATTCACCCCTCCACTTT
>TRBJ1-2|-|-|TRBV2
CATKRGGFGYGYTF
TGTGCCACCAAAAGGGGAGGGTTCGGCTATGGCTACACCTTC
>TRBJ1-4|-|TRBD1|TRBV7-9
CASSSGQGWEKLFF
TGTGCCAGCAGCTCCGGACAGGGGTGGGAAAAACTGTTTTTT
>TRBJ2-7|once|-|TRBV3-1/TRBV3-2
CASSLQGFEQYF
TGTGCCAGCAGCCTACAGGGTTTCGAGCAGTACTTC
>TRBJ2-2|once|TRBD2|TRBV6-4
CASSETSGAGTGELFF
TGTGCCAGCAGTGAGACTAGCGGGGCTGGCACCGGGGAGCTGTTTTTT
>TRBJ1-1|-|-|TRBV7-2
CASSLAVTTNTEAFF
TGTGCCAGCAGCTTAGCTGTGACAACGAACACTGAAGCTTTCTTT
>TRBJ1-1|-|TRBD1|TRBV5-1
CASSLAGQGADTEAFF
TGCGCCAGCAGCTTGGCGGGACAGGGGGCTGACACTGAAGCTTTCTTT
>TRBJ2-1|-|-|TRBV3-1/TRBV3-2
CASSQATHEQFF
TGTGCCAGCAGCCAAGCTACCCATGAGCAGTTCTTC
>TRBJ2-7|few|TRBD1|TRBV12-3/TRBV12-4
CASKQGARHEQYF
TGTGCCAGCAAGCAGGGGGCGAGGCACGAGCAGTACTTC
>TRBJ2-3|few|-|TRBV21-1
CASSGHRGYTDTQYF
TGTGCCAGCAGCGGACACAGGGGGTACACAGATACGCAGTATTTT
>TRBJ2-7|once|-|TRBV2
CAKSQADSYEQYF
TGTGCAAAAAGCCAGGCCGACTCCTACGAGCAGTACTTC
>TRBJ1-2|-|TRBD1|TRBV6-2/TRBV6-3
CASSYTGDTSGYTF
TGTGCCAGCAGTTACACAGGGGATACGAGTGGCTACACCTTC
>TRBJ2-1|once|TRBD2|TRBV13
CASSPAGTSADDEQFF
TGTGCCAGCAGCCCCGCCGGGACTAGCGCTGACGATGAGCAGTTCTTC
>TRBJ1-6|-|-|TRBV7-2
CASSLGGGLYNSPLHF
TGTGCCAGCAGCCTGGGCGGGGGACTGTATAATTCACCCCTCCACTTT
>TRBJ2-5|-|TRBD2|TRBV11-3
CASSLEALTSGGEDQETQYF
TGTGCCAGCAGCTTAGAAGCCCTGACTAGCGGGGGGGAAGATCAAGAGACCCAGTACTTC